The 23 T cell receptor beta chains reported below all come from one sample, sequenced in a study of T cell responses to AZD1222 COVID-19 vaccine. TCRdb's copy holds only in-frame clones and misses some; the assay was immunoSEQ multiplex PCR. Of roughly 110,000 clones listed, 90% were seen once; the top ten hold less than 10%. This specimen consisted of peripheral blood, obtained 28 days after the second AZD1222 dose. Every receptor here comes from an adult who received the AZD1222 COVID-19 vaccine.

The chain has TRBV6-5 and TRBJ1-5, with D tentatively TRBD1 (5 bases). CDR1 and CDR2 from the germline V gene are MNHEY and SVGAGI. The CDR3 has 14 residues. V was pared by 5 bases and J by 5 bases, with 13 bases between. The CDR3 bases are TGTGCCAGCAGTCATCCCGGGGGGGATCAGCCCCAGCATTTT. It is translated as CASSHPGGDQPQHF.

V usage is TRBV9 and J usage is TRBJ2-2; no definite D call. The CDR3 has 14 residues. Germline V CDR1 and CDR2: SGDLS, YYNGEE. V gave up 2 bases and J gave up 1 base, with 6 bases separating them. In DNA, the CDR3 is TGTGCCAGCAGCGTTCGGATGAACACCGGGGAGCTGTTTTTT. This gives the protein CASSVRMNTGELFF.

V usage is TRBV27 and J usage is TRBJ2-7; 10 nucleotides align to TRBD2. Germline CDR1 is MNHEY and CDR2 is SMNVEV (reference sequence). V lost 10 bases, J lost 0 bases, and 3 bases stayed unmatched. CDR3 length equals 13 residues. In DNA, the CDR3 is TGTGCCACTAGCGGGGGACACTCCTACGAGCAGTACTTC. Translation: CATSGGHSYEQYF.

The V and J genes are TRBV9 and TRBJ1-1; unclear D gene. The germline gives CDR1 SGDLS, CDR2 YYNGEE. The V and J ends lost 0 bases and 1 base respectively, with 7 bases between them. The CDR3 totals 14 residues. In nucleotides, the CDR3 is TGTGCCAGCAGCGTAGGGGATGCGAACACTGAAGCTTTCTTT. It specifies CASSVGDANTEAFF.

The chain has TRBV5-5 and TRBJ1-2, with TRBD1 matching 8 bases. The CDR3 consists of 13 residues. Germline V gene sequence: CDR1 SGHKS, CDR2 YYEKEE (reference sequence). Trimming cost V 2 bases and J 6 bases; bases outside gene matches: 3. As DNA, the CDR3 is TGTGCCAGCAGCTTTCAGGGGGCCGATGGCTACACCTTC. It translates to CASSFQGADGYTF.

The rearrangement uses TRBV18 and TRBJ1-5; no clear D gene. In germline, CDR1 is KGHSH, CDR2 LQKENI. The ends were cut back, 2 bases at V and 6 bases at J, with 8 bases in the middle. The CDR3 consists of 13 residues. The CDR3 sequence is CASSPERSQPQHF. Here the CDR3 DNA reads TGTGCCAGCTCACCAGAGAGGTCTCAGCCCCAGCATTTT.

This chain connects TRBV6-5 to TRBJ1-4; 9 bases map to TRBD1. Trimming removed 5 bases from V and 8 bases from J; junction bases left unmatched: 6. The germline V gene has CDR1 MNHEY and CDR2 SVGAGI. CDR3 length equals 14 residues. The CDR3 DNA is TGTGCCAGCAGTCCCGGGACAGGGAGGGAAAAACTGTTTTTT. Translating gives CASSPGTGREKLFF.

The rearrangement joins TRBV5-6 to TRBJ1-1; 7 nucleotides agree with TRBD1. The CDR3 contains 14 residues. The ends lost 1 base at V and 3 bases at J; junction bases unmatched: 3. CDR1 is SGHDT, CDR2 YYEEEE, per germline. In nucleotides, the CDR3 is TGTGCCAGCAGCTTGAGGGGGCTGGACACTGAAGCTTTCTTT. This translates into CASSLRGLDTEAFF.

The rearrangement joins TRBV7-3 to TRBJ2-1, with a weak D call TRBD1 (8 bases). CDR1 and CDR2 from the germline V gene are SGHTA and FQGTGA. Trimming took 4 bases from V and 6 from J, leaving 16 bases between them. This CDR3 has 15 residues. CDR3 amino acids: CASSWGGTGGNEQFF. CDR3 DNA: TGTGCCAGCAGCTGGGGAGGGACAGGAGGCAATGAGCAGTTCTTC.

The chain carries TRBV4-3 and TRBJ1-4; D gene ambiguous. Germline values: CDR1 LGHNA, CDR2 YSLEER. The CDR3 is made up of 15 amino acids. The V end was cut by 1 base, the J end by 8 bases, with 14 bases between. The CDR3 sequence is CASSQGLGMREKLFF. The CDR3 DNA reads TGCGCCAGCAGCCAAGGACTAGGGATGAGGGAAAAACTGTTTTTT.

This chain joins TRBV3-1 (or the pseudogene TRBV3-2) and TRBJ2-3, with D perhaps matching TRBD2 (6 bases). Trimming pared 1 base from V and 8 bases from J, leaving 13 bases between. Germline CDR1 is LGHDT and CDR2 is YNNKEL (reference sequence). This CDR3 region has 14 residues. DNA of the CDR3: TGTGCCAGCAGCCAAGGGACTAATTTGGGTACGCAGTATTTT. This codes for CASSQGTNLGTQYF.

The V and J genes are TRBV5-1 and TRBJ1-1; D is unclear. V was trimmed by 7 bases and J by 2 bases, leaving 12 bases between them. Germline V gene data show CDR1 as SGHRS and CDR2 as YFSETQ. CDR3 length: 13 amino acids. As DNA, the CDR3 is TGCGCCAGCTCACCGGACGGAAACACTGAAGCTTTCTTT. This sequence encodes CASSPDGNTEAFF.

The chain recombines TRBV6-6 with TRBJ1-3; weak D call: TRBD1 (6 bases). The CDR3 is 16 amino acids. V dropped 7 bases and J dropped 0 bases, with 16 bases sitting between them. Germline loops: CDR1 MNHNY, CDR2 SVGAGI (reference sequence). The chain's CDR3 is CASTSPGASSGNTIYF. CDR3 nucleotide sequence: TGTGCCAGCACAAGTCCAGGGGCAAGCTCTGGAAACACCATATATTTT.

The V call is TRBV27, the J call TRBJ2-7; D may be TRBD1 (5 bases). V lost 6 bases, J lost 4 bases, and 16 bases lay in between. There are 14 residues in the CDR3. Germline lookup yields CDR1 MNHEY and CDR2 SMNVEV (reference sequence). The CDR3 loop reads CASSTGGGPYEQYF. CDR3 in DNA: TGTGCCAGCAGCACAGGTGGTGGTCCTTACGAGCAGTACTTC.

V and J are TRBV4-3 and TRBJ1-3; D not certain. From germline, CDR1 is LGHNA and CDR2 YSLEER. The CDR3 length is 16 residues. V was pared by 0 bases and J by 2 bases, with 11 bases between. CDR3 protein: CASSQEINLPGNTIYF. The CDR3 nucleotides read TGCGCCAGCAGCCAAGAGATAAACCTGCCTGGAAACACCATATATTTT.

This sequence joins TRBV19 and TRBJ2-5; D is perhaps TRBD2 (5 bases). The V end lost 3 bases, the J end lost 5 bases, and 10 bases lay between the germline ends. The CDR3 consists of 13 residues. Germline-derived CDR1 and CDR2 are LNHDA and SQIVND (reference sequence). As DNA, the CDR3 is TGTGCCAGTAGTATGGGGAGCAGTGAGACCCAGTACTTC. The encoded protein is CASSMGSSETQYF.

CDR3 in DNA: TGTGCTAGTGGTTTGGAGGGACCGAGCTGGAATGAGCAGTTCTTC. Protein: CASGLEGPSWNEQFF. The V gene is TRBV12-5, the J gene TRBJ2-1; D possibly matches TRBD1 or TRBD2 (5 bases each). Germline CDR1 is LGHNT and CDR2 is FRNRAP. V shed 1 base and J shed 7 bases, with 14 bases lying between them. This CDR3 region has 15 residues.

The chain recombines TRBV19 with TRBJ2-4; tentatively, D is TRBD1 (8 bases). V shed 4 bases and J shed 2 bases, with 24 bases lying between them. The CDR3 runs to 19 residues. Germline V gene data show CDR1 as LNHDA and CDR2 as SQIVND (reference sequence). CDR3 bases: TGTGCCAGTAGTACCACAGGGGGGGTAGGGCATCTATCCAAAAACATTCAGTACTTC. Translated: CASSTTGGVGHLSKNIQYF.

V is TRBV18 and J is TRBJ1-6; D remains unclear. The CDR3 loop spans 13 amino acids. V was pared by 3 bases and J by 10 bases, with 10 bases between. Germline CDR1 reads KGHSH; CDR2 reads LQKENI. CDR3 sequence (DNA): TGTGCCAGCTCACCCCCGGAGGGCTCACCCCTCCACTTT. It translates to CASSPPEGSPLHF.

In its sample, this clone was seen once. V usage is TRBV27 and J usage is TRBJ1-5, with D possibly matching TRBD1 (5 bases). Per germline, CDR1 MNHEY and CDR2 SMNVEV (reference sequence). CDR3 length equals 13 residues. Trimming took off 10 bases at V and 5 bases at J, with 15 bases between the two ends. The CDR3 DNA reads TGTGCCACGGCGGGACCCAACTATCAGCCCCAGCATTTT. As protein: CATAGPNYQPQHF.

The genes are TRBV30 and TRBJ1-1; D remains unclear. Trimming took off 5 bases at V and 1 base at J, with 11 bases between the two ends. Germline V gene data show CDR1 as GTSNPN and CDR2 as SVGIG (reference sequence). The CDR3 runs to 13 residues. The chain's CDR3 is CAWERGSNTEAFF. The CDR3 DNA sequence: TGTGCCTGGGAACGTGGGTCGAACACTGAAGCTTTCTTT.

This CDR3 reads CATMGLGYEQYF. CDR3 DNA sequence: TGTGCCACCATGGGACTGGGCTACGAGCAGTACTTC. The V call is TRBV2, the J call TRBJ2-7; TRBD2 is a possible D gene (6 bases). Germline V gene sequence: CDR1 SNHLY, CDR2 FYNNEI. CDR3 length: 12 amino acids. V was clipped by 10 bases and J by 3 bases, with 13 bases between them.

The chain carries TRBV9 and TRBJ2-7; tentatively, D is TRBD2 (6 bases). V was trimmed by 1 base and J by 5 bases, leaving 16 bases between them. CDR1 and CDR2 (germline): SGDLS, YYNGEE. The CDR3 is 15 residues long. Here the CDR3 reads CASSVSVGGGNEQYF. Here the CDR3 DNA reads TGTGCCAGCAGCGTAAGTGTCGGGGGTGGCAACGAGCAGTACTTC.